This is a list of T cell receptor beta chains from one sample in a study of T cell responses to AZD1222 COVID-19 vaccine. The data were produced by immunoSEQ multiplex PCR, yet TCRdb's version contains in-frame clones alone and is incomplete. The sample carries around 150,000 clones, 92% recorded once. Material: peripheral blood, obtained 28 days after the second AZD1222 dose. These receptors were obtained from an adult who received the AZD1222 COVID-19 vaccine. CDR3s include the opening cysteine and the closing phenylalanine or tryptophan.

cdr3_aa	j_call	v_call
CASTPIWDRGRPTNEKLFF	TRBJ1-4	TRBV28
CASSSLGGQGFGETQYF	TRBJ2-5	TRBV27
CASSLGQGGTEAFF	TRBJ1-1	TRBV5-1
CASHERASYNEQFF	TRBJ2-1	TRBV10-2
CARRTSVGKTGTDTQYF	TRBJ2-3	TRBV19
CASRGTGTRGANEKLFF	TRBJ1-4	TRBV2
CASSTGANEKLFF	TRBJ1-4	TRBV11-3
CSAHTDTQYF	TRBJ2-3	TRBV29-1
CSVEDSQNGYTF	TRBJ1-2	TRBV29-1
CASSRLALPDYEQYF	TRBJ2-7	TRBV6-2/TRBV6-3
CASSLLTGTGAEAFF	TRBJ1-1	TRBV28
CASSQGLAGVLTVGTGELFF	TRBJ2-2	TRBV4-3
CASSLGQGAGNTIYF	TRBJ1-3	TRBV5-1
CSVEEGGPPRGGYTF	TRBJ1-2	TRBV29-1
CASSLDWAGSPNQPQHF	TRBJ1-5	TRBV7-9
CASGLGLAVGELFF	TRBJ2-2	TRBV6-5
CASSLVGTSGRAKDTQYF	TRBJ2-3	TRBV7-6
CASRTGLVNEQYF	TRBJ2-7	TRBV27
CASSPYPASYEQYF	TRBJ2-7	TRBV7-7
CASSLGGADHNEQFF	TRBJ2-1	TRBV28
CASSNRVKGTEAFF	TRBJ1-1	TRBV2
CASSWDRAVTEAFF	TRBJ1-1	TRBV5-6
CAWSLRAGGEETQYF	TRBJ2-5	TRBV30
CASSSWGSDTDTQYF	TRBJ2-3	TRBV7-9
CASSQVGSPLHF	TRBJ1-6	TRBV4-2
CASSLFRGSTEAFF	TRBJ1-1	TRBV7-9
CASSYSQGGYEQYF	TRBJ2-7	TRBV6-5
CASSFGKNTEAFF	TRBJ1-1	TRBV27
CASSSRPLTDTQYF	TRBJ2-3	TRBV9
CASSLKAASTAGYTF	TRBJ1-2	TRBV5-1
CASSYSWLAGGNEQFF	TRBJ2-1	TRBV6-5
CASSLGIGETQYF	TRBJ2-5	TRBV28
CASRFGFNGNEQFF	TRBJ2-1	TRBV6-5
CASSKKRGQTEAFF	TRBJ1-1	TRBV11-2
CASSLQGRGETQYF	TRBJ2-5	TRBV19
CASSLVGSEDTQYF	TRBJ2-3	TRBV12-1